This T cell receptor (beta chain) was retrieved from a study of blood T cell repertoires in COVID-19. The data were produced by immunoSEQ multiplex PCR, yet TCRdb's version contains in-frame clones alone and is incomplete. The sample contains some 200,000 clones, 65% to 90% of which appear only once. The receptor's source is a man aged 80 or over with acute or convalescent COVID-19. Sequencing was carried out using peripheral blood.

The CDR3 DNA follows: TGCAGTGCTAGTCTACTCAGGGGGGACGAAAAACTGTTTTTT. Translating it yields CSASLLRGDEKLFF. V and J are TRBV20-1 and TRBJ1-4; TRBD1 matches 7 bases. This CDR3 contains 14 residues. In germline, CDR1 is DFQATT, CDR2 SNEGSKA (reference sequence). Trimming removed 3 bases from V and 8 bases from J; junction bases left unmatched: 9.